This TCR beta chain was profiled in a study of beta chain features in type 1 diabetes. Study-level results: The study found fewer insertions and more deletions at VDJ junctions in type 1 diabetes patients. Whether TCRB rearrangement is influenced by HLA type went unresolved here. All four CD4+ subsets from Type 1 diabetes patients carried moderately but significantly shorter TCRB CDR3s.

The authors reverse transcribed all of the isolated RNA, so sequencing captured expressed TCRB transcripts. Deep immunoSEQ sequencing covered naive, central memory and regulatory T cell samples. Measured with immunoSEQ multiplex PCR; TCRdb has only the in-frame clones, and not every one. The table lists hundreds of thousands of clones, 15% of them singletons. This clone showed up just a few times. What it binds is not known. Isolation of CD4+ naive, central memory, regulatory and stem cell-like memory cells was achieved by sorting via CD45RO/CCR7/CD25/CD127/CD95/CD27. This clonotype was obtained from a man younger than 35 with type 1 diabetes. Sample: naive CD4+ T cells from blood.

This CDR3 is CASRQPGGSEQGVFF. The CDR3 DNA sequence: TGCGCCAGCAGACAGCCGGGGGGTTCCGAACAAGGAGTTTTCTTT. The V gene is TRBV4-1, the J gene TRBJ1-1, with D possibly being TRBD1 (5 bases). CDR1 is MGHRA, CDR2 YSYEKL, per germline. Trimming cost V 6 bases and J 13 bases, with 27 bases left between them. There are 15 residues in the CDR3.